This entry lists 9 T cell receptor beta chains sequenced from one sample in a study of cytomegalovirus exposure and HLA in healthy donors. The primer mix had 60 Vbeta and 13 Jbeta primers. The protocol was immunoSEQ multiplex PCR, while the TCRdb copy is restricted to in-frame clones and leaves out a portion. The repertoire holds some 150,000 clones, with over 60% as singletons. Sequenced input: PBMCs. The receptor set was obtained from a male donor in good health and CMV-seronegative.

The chain uses TRBV14 and TRBJ1-1; weak D call: TRBD1 (5 bases). Germline CDR1 is SGHDN and CDR2 is FVKESK. The CDR3 loop spans 12 amino acids. The V end was cut by 4 bases, the J end by 8 bases, with 11 bases between. The CDR3 is CASSPLGQEAFF. CDR3 DNA: TGTGCCAGCAGCCCCCTTGGACAAGAAGCTTTCTTT.

The chain couples TRBV11-3 to TRBJ2-7, with 9 bases fitting TRBD1. Germline V gene data show CDR1 as SGHNT and CDR2 as YENEEA. Germline trimming cut 2 bases from V and 1 base from J; bases unmatched to any gene: 6. The CDR3 is made up of 16 amino acids. CDR3 region: CASSLYSDRGSYEQYF. CDR3 nucleotides: TGTGCCAGCAGCTTATATTCGGACAGGGGATCCTACGAGCAGTACTTC. Supplemented by reference TRBV11-3 and TRBJ2-7, the full variable domain reads EAGVVQSPRYKIIEKKQPVAFWCNPISGHNTLYWYLQNLGQGPELLIRYENEEAVDDSQLPKDRFSAERLKGVDSTLKIQPAELGDSAVYLCASSLYSDRGSYEQYFGPGTRLTVT.

J is TRBJ2-5 and V is TRBV2; a weak D match, TRBD1 (5 bases). Germline V gene lookup returns CDR1 SNHLY and CDR2 FYNNEI. V was cut by 4 bases and J by 5 bases, with 17 bases left in between. The CDR3 spans 15 residues. The CDR3 coding sequence is TGTGCCAGCAGTGGCGACAGTTCCCCCGGGGAGACCCAGTACTTC. Translating it yields CASSGDSSPGETQYF.

V gene TRBV4-2 combines with J gene TRBJ2-7; D possibly corresponds to TRBD2 (5 bases). With 1 base removed from V and 0 bases from J, the gap between germline ends came to 7 bases. The CDR3 loop spans 14 amino acids. CDR1 and CDR2 from the germline V gene are LGHNA and YNFKEQ. The CDR3 here is CASSQAGISYEQYF. As DNA, the CDR3 is TGTGCCAGCAGCCAAGCCGGGATCTCCTACGAGCAGTACTTC.

This clone occurred once. Other DNA sequences of this sample code for an identical CDR3. The V gene is TRBV14, the J gene TRBJ2-3, with 10 nucleotides matching TRBD1. Germline CDR1 is SGHDN and CDR2 is FVKESK. There are 17 residues in the CDR3. V trimming: 6 bases; J trimming: 2 bases; junction bases outside the gene matches: 11. In nucleotides, the CDR3 is TGTGCCAGCAGGTCTAGACAGGGGGCGCCCCTCACAGATACGCAGTATTTT. Its protein is CASRSRQGAPLTDTQYF.

The chain joins TRBV2 to TRBJ2-1, with 13 bases identical to TRBD2. CDR3 length equals 15 residues. CDR1 SNHLY and CDR2 FYNNEI come from the germline V gene. V was pared by 4 bases and J by 12 bases, with 9 bases of the junction left unmatched. CDR3 sequence (DNA): TGTGCCAGCAGTGGGGGACTAGCGGGAATAACTGCGCAGTTCTTC. It translates to CASSGGLAGITAQFF.

J is TRBJ2-1 and V is TRBV29-1, with TRBD2 identical over 13 bases. Germline V gene lookup returns CDR1 SQVTM and CDR2 ANQGSEA. The CDR3 length is 13 residues. The V gene end was trimmed by 5 bases and the J gene end by 7 bases; junction bases not matched to a gene: 2. The CDR3 sequence is CSVSGLAGNEQFF. For the CDR3, the DNA is TGCAGCGTTTCGGGACTAGCGGGAAATGAGCAGTTCTTC.

V and J are TRBV11-2 and TRBJ1-3; a possible D gene is TRBD1 (5 bases). CDR3 size: 16 residues. V lost 4 bases, J lost 0 bases, and 13 bases lay in between. Germline V gene sequence: CDR1 SGHAT, CDR2 FQNNGV. CDR3 in DNA: TGTGCCAGCAGCTGGGGCCCGACAGTCTCTGGAAACACCATATATTTT. Residues: CASSWGPTVSGNTIYF.

In its sample, this clone was seen a few times. V and J are TRBV25-1 and TRBJ2-1, with 10 bases fitting TRBD2. This CDR3 contains 18 residues. With 4 bases clipped from V and 5 bases from J, the junction kept 14 bases outside the gene matches. Per germline, CDR1 MGHDK and CDR2 SYGVNS. Here the CDR3 DNA reads TGTGCCAGCAGTGCGGCAAGCGGGAGGGGTTTGGGGCACAATGAGCAGTTCTTC. Translation: CASSAASGRGLGHNEQFF.